Given below is one T cell receptor beta chain in context. Its antigen is as yet unknown. Mismatch with germline at one junction end may stem from a read error. This sample is part of a study of cytomegalovirus exposure and HLA in healthy donors. The study's findings and limits: TCR association rates varied by HLA locus in a later analysis, with DRB1 highest and HLA-C lowest. An analysis that was carried out later associated 16,000 or so TCR beta sequences with HLA alleles at 0.05 false discovery rate.

In the PCR, 60 Vbeta and 13 Jbeta primers were used. Data came from immunoSEQ multiplex PCR; TCRdb stores just in-frame clones and leaves some out. The sample holds 250,000 to 350,000 clones, 70% to 90% seen once. Despite likely unrecorded immune exposures, the donors were nominally healthy at the time of sampling. The CDR3 spans 15 residues. Germline V gene data show CDR1 as GTSNPN and CDR2 as SVGIG (reference sequence). This clonotype originated in a woman aged 18 to 35 in good health and CMV-seronegative. Sequenced input: PBMCs. The rearrangement uses TRBV30 and TRBJ2-2, with 10 bases matching TRBD2. CDR3 residues: CAWPGLAKNTVELFF. The CDR3 bases are TGTGCCTGGCCGGGACTAGCGAAGAACACCGTGGAGCTGTTTTTT. Full variable domain (missing parts from reference TRBV30 and TRBJ2-2): SQTIHQWPATLVQPVGSPLSLECTVEGTSNPNLYWYRQAAGRGLQLLFYSVGIGQISSEVPQNLSASRPQDRQFILSSKKLLLSDSGFYLCAWPGLAKNTVELFFGEGSRLTVL.